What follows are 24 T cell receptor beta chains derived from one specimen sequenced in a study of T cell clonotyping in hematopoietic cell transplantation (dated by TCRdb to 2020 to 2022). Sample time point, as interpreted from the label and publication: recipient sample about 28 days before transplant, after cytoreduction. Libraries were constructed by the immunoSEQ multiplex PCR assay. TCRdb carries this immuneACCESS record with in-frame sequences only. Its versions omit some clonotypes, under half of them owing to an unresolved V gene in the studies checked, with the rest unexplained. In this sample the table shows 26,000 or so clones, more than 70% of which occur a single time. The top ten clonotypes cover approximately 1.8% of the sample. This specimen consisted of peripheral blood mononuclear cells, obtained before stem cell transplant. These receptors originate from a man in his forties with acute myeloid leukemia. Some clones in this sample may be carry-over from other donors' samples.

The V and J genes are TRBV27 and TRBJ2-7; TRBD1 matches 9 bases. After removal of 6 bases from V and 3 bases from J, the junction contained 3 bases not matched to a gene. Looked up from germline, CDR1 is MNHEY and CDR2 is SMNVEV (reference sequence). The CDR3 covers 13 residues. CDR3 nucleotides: TGTGCCAGCAGCCTGACAGGGGGCTACGAGCAGTACTTC. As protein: CASSLTGGYEQYF.

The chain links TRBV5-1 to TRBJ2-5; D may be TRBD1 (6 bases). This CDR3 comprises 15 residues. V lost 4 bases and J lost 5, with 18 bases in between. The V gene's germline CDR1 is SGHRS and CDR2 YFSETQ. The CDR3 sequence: CASSPTDSPVETQYF. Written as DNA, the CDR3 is TGCGCCAGCAGCCCTACGGACAGCCCGGTCGAGACCCAGTACTTC.

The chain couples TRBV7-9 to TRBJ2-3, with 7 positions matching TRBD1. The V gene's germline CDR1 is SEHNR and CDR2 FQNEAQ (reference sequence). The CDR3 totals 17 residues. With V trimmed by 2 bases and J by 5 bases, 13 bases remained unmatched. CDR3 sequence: CASSLPVLTGRGDTQYF. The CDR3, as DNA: TGTGCCAGCAGCTTACCGGTCTTGACAGGGCGAGGAGATACGCAGTATTTT.

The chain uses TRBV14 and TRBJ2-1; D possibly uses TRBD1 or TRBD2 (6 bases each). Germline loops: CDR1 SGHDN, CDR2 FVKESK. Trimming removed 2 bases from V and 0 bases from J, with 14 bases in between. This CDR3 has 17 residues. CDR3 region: CASSQYLGGGSYNEQFF. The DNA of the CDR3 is TGTGCCAGCAGCCAATATCTAGGAGGGGGCTCCTACAATGAGCAGTTCTTC. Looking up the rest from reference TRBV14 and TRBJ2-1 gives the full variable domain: EAGVTQFPSHSVIEKGQTVTLRCDPISGHDNLYWYRRVMGKEIKFLLHFVKESKQDESGMPNNRFLAERTGGTYSTLKVQPAELEDSGVYFCASSQYLGGGSYNEQFFGPGTRLTVL.

CDR3 in DNA: TGTGCCTGGTCTCAAGGGGAGGGTTGGTATGAAGCTTTCTTT. It is translated as CAWSQGEGWYEAFF. The chain uses TRBV30 and TRBJ1-1; D may be TRBD1 (5 bases). Per germline, CDR1 GTSNPN and CDR2 SVGIG (reference sequence). This CDR3 comprises 14 residues. Trimming stripped 5 bases from V and 7 bases from J, with 20 bases between.

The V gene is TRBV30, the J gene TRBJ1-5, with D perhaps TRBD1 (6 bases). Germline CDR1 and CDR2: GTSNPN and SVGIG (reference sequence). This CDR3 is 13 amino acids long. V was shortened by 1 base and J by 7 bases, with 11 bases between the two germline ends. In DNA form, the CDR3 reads TGTGCCTGGAGTGCGATGGGGGGCCAGCCCCAGCATTTT. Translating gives CAWSAMGGQPQHF.

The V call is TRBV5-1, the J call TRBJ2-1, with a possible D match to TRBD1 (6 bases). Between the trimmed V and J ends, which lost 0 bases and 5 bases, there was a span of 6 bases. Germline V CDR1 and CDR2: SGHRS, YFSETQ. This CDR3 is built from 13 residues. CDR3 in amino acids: CASSLGDNNEQFF. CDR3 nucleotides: TGCGCCAGCAGCTTGGGGGACAACAATGAGCAGTTCTTC.

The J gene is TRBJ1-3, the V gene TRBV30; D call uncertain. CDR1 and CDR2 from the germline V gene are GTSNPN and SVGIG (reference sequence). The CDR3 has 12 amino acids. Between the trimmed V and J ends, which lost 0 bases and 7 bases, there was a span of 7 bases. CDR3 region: CAWSVMGNTIYF. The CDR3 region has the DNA TGTGCCTGGAGTGTCATGGGTAACACCATATATTTT.

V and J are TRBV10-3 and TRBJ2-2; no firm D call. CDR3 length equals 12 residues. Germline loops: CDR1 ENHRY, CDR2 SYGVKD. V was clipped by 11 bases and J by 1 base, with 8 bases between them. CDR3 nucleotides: TGTGCCCTCCAACAGAACACCGGGGAGCTGTTTTTT. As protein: CALQQNTGELFF.

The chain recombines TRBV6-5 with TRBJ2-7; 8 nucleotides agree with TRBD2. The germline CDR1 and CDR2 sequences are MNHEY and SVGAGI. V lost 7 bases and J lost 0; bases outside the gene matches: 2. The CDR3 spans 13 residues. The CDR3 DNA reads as TGTGCCAGCAAAGCGGGAGCCTCCTACGAGCAGTACTTC. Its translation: CASKAGASYEQYF.

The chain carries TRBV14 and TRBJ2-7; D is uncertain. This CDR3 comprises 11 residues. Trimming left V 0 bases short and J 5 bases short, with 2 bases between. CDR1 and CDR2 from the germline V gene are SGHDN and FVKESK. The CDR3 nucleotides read TGTGCCAGCAGCCAAGACAACGAGCAGTACTTC. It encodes CASSQDNEQYF.

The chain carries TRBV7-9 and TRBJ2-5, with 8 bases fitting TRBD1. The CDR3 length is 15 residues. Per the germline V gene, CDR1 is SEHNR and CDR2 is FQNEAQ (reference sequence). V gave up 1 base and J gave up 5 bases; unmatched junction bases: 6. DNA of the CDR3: TGTGCCAGCAGCTTAGACCAGGGGGCAGGGGAGACCCAGTACTTC. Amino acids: CASSLDQGAGETQYF.

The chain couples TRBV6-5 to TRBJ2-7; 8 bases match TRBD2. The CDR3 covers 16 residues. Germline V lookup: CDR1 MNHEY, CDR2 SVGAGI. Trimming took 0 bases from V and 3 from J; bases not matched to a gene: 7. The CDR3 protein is CASSYSSGLAGYEQYF. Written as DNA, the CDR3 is TGTGCCAGCAGTTACTCGTCCGGGCTAGCGGGCTACGAGCAGTACTTC.

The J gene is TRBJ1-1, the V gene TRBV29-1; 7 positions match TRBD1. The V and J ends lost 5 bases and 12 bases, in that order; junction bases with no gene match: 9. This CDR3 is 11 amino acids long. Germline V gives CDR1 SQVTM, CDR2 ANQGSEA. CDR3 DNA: TGCAGCGTTCATTACAGGGGACGGTCTTTCTTT. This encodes CSVHYRGRSFF. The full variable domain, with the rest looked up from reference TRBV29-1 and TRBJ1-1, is SAVISQKPSRDICQRGTSLTIQCQVDSQVTMMFWYRQQPGQSLTLIATANQGSEATYESGFVIDKFPISRPNLTFSTLTVSNMSPEDSSIYLCSVHYRGRSFFGQGTRLTVV.

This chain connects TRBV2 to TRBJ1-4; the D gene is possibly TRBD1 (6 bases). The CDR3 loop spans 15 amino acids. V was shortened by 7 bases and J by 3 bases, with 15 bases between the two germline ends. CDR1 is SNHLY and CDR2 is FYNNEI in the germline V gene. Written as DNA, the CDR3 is TGTGCCAGCACTTACCGTGGACAGCCTAATGAAAAACTGTTTTTT. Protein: CASTYRGQPNEKLFF. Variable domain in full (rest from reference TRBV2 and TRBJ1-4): EPEVTQTPSHQVTQMGQEVILRCVPISNHLYFYWYRQILGQKVEFLVSFYNNEISEKSEIFDDQFSVERPDGSNFTLKIRSTKLEDSAMYFCASTYRGQPNEKLFFGSGTQLSVL.

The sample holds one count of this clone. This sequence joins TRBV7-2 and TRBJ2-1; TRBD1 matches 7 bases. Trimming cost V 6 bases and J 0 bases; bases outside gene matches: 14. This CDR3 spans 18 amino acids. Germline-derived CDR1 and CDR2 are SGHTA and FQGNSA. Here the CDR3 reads CASRQGPAKGSSYNEQFF. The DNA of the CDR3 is TGTGCCAGCAGACAGGGGCCGGCCAAGGGAAGCTCCTACAATGAGCAGTTCTTC.

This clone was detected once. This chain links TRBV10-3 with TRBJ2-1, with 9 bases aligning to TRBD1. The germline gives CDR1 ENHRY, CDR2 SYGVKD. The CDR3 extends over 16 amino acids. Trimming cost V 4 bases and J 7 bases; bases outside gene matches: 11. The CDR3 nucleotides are TGTGCCATCAGTGCCCGACAGGGGGAATTACCGAATGAGCAGTTCTTC. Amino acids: CAISARQGELPNEQFF.

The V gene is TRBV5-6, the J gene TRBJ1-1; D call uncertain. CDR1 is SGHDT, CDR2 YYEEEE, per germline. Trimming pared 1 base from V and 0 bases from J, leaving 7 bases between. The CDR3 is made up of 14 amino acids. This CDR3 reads CASSLLGMNTEAFF. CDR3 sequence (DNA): TGTGCCAGCAGCTTGCTAGGCATGAACACTGAAGCTTTCTTT.

The CDR3 nucleotides read TGTGCCATCAGCTCCGGGACAGAAAGGGCTACGCAGTATTTT. Translating gives CAISSGTERATQYF. The chain is built from TRBV10-3 and TRBJ2-3; 7 positions agree with TRBD1. The CDR3 loop spans 14 amino acids. Trimming took 6 bases from V and 8 from J; bases not matched to a gene: 11. Germline V gene data show CDR1 as ENHRY and CDR2 as SYGVKD.

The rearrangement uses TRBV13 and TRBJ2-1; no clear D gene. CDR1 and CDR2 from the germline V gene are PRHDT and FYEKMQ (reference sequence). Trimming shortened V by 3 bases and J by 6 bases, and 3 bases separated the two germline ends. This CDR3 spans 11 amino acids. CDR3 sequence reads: CASSFVNEQFF. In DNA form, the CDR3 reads TGTGCCAGCAGCTTTGTCAATGAGCAGTTCTTC. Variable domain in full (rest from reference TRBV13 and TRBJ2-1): AAGVIQSPRHLIKEKRETATLKCYPIPRHDTVYWYQQGPGQDPQFLISFYEKMQSDKGSIPDRFSAQQFSDYHSELNMSSLELGDSALYFCASSFVNEQFFGPGTRLTVL.

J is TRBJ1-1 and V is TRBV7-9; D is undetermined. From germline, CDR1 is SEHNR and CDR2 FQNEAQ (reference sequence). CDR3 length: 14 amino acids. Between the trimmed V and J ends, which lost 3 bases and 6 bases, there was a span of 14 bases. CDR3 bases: TGTGCCAGCAGCTTGCTAATCGGGCGGTCTGAAGCTTTCTTT. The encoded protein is CASSLLIGRSEAFF.

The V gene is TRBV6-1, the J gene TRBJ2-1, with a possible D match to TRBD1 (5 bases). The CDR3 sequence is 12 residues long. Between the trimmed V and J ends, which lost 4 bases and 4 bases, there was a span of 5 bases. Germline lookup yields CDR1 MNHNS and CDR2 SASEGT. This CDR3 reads CASSGQYNEQFF. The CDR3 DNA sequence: TGTGCCAGCAGTGGACAGTACAATGAGCAGTTCTTC.

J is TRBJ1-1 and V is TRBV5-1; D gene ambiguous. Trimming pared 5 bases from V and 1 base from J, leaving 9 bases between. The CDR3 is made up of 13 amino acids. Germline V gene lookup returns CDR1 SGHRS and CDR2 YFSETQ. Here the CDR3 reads CASSLSWNTEAFF. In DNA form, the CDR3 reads TGCGCCAGCAGTTTATCCTGGAACACTGAAGCTTTCTTT.

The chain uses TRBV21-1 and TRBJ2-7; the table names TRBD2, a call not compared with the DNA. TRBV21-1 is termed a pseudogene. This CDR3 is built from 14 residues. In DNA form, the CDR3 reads TGTGCCAACATCGGACTAGCGGGATCCTACGAGCAGTACTTC. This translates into CANIGLAGSYEQYF.